This section outlines one T cell receptor beta chain sequence together with its context. Losses at the gene ends were 5 bases for V and 10 bases for J; bases not matched to a gene: 16. The V gene's germline CDR1 is LNHDA and CDR2 SQIVND (reference sequence). The length of the CDR3 is 15 residues. Sequencing used immunoSEQ multiplex PCR; TCRdb keeps in-frame clones, though not all of them. The data contain tens of thousands of clones, roughly 88% of them singletons. The data belong to a study of blood T cell repertoires in COVID-19. Study at large: Acute and convalescent COVID-19 samples came from the United States, Italy and Spain.

The TCR comes from a human donor in a cohort sampled during active COVID-19. Sample: peripheral blood. The chain links TRBV19 to TRBJ1-1; 7 positions agree with TRBD1. Here the CDR3 reads CASSYDRDPVGAAFF. The CDR3 DNA reads as TGTGCCAGTAGTTACGACAGGGATCCGGTCGGCGCAGCTTTCTTT.